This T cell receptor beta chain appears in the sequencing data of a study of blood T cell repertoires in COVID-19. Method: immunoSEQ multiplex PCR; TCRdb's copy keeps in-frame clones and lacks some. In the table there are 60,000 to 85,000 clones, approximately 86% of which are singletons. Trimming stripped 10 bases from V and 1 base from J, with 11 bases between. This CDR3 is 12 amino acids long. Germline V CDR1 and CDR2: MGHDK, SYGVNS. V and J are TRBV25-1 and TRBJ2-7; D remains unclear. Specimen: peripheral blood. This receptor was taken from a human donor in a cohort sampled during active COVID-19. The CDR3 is CATTAGSYEQYF. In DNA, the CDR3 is TGTGCCACCACGGCAGGTTCCTACGAGCAGTACTTC.